A selection of T cell receptor beta chains follows, all from one sample in a study of cytomegalovirus exposure and HLA in healthy donors. Data came from immunoSEQ multiplex PCR; TCRdb stores just in-frame clones and leaves some out. The table includes approximately 110,000 clones, around three quarters detected once. The source material was PBMCs. The receptors were gathered from a man aged 25-45 years in good health and CMV-seropositive. CDR3s include the opening cysteine and the closing phenylalanine or tryptophan. The D gene is left open where the match is weak. A row's size may be missing; if present it is once, few, many or a size class.

clone_size j_call d_call v_call cdr3_aa cdr3_nt
. TRBJ1-4 . TRBV30 CAWSALIGEKLFF TGTGCCTGGAGTGCCCTAATCGGGGAAAAACTGTTTTTT
. TRBJ1-1 . TRBV6-6 CASSYPSGWIGTEAFF TGTGCCAGCAGTTACCCGTCGGGGTGGATTGGAACTGAAGCTTTCTTT
once TRBJ2-5 TRBD1 TRBV18 CASSPPGQGSQTQYF TGTGCCAGCTCACCACCTGGACAGGGGAGCCAGACCCAGTACTTC
. TRBJ2-1 TRBD1 TRBV2 CASRDRGDEQFF TGTGCCAGCCGGGACAGGGGAGATGAGCAGTTCTTC
. TRBJ1-3 . TRBV11-3 CASSSGRGNTIYF TGTGCCAGCAGCTCCGGGAGAGGAAACACCATATATTTT
. TRBJ1-2 . TRBV6-5 CASSYHRTATYGYTF TGTGCCAGCAGTTACCATCGGACAGCTACCTATGGCTACACCTTC
few TRBJ2-2 . TRBV11-1 CASSPERGNTGELFF TGTGCCAGCAGCCCGGAAAGGGGGAACACCGGGGAGCTGTTTTTT
. TRBJ2-3 . TRBV7-2 CASSPRTPSTDTQYF TGTGCCAGCAGCCCGAGGACTCCGAGCACAGATACGCAGTATTTT
. TRBJ2-3 . TRBV6-1 CASRDSGTDTQYF TGTGCCAGCCGGGACTCGGGCACAGATACGCAGTATTTT
. TRBJ1-1 . TRBV15 CATSRGGQGGTEAFF TGTGCCACCAGCAGAGGAGGGCAGGGAGGGACTGAAGCTTTCTTT
. TRBJ1-1 . TRBV21-1 CASSKWAREWGSNTEAFF TGTGCCAGCAGCAAATGGGCGCGGGAATGGGGTTCTAACACTGAAGCTTTCTTT
. TRBJ2-7 TRBD2 TRBV20-1 CSAGGGYEQYF TGCAGTGCGGGGGGGGGCTACGAGCAGTACTTC
. TRBJ2-1 TRBD2 TRBV19 CASSAGDPQINEQFF TGTGCCAGTAGCGCGGGAGACCCTCAGATTAATGAGCAGTTCTTC
. TRBJ1-2 TRBD1 TRBV6-5 CASRPTGADGYTF TGTGCCAGCAGACCAACAGGGGCTGATGGCTACACCTTC
. TRBJ2-5 . TRBV9 CASRRDRGTQYF TGTGCCAGCAGGCGGGACAGAGGGACCCAGTACTTC
. TRBJ2-7 . TRBV4-1 CASSLRGGRDRSYEQYF TGCGCCAGCAGCCTGAGGGGAGGGAGGGACAGGTCCTACGAGCAGTACTTC
few TRBJ1-2 . TRBV4-1 CASSHPFDRRERGYTF TGCGCCAGCAGCCATCCCTTTGACAGGCGCGAAAGGGGCTACACCTTC
. TRBJ2-1 TRBD2 TRBV5-1 CASSLGLAGGREQFF TGCGCCAGCAGCTTGGGTCTAGCGGGGGGGCGTGAGCAGTTCTTC
. TRBJ1-2 TRBD1 TRBV4-2 CASSQARGQVNYGYTF TGTGCCAGCAGCCAGGCCAGGGGGCAGGTTAACTATGGCTACACCTTC
. TRBJ2-3 TRBD1 TRBV5-1 CASSGTGGGGTDTQYF TGCGCCAGTTCCGGGACAGGGGGCGGCGGCACAGATACGCAGTATTTT
. TRBJ2-2 TRBD1 TRBV9 CASSSPGQGAGELFF TGTGCCAGCAGCTCCCCGGGACAGGGAGCCGGGGAGCTGTTTTTT
. TRBJ2-2 . TRBV9 CASSRGAETTGELFF TGTGCCAGCAGCCGGGGGGCCGAGACCACCGGGGAGCTGTTTTTT
. TRBJ1-6 . TRBV29-1 CSARVGGSPLHF TGCAGCGCCCGAGTCGGGGGGTCACCCCTCCACTTT
. TRBJ1-1 . TRBV14 CASSPFLLNTEAFF TGTGCCAGCAGCCCCTTTCTCCTGAACACTGAAGCTTTCTTT
. TRBJ1-6 . TRBV7-2 CASSSQRDSPLHF TGTGCCAGCAGCTCCCAGAGGGATTCACCCCTCCACTTT
. TRBJ1-3 . TRBV9 CASSVAEGNTIYF TGTGCCAGCAGCGTAGCTGAGGGAAACACCATATATTTT
. TRBJ2-3 TRBD2 TRBV2 CASSEALRASGADTQYF TGTGCCAGCAGTGAAGCGCTTCGGGCTAGCGGGGCGGATACGCAGTATTTT
. TRBJ1-2 . TRBV10-2 CASRQDYGYTF TGCGCCAGCAGACAGGACTATGGCTACACCTTC
. TRBJ1-5 . TRBV2 CASSFARDQPQHF TGTGCCAGCAGTTTTGCCAGGGATCAGCCCCAGCATTTT
. TRBJ2-7 TRBD1 TRBV9 CASSATGQGTYEQYF TGTGCCAGCAGCGCTACGGGACAGGGAACCTACGAGCAGTACTTC
. TRBJ2-5 . TRBV5-4 CASSLDSKETQYF TGTGCCAGCAGCTTGGACAGCAAAGAGACCCAGTACTTC
once TRBJ2-7 TRBD1 TRBV18 CASSPGQGSSYEQYF TGTGCCAGCTCACCGGGACAGGGTTCATCCTACGAGCAGTACTTC
. TRBJ2-5 . TRBV19 CASLKDRQETQYF TGTGCCAGTCTTAAGGACAGACAAGAGACCCAGTACTTC
. TRBJ2-1 . TRBV7-9 CASSLGLGSAEQFF TGTGCCAGCAGCCTCGGACTGGGGTCTGCTGAGCAGTTCTTC
few TRBJ1-2 TRBD1 TRBV4-1 CASSQRQGMRANYGYTF TGCGCCAGCAGCCAAAGACAGGGAATGAGGGCTAACTATGGCTACACCTTC
few TRBJ2-6 . TRBV4-1 CASSQDSSGANVLTF TGCGCCAGCAGCCAAGATTCTTCCGGGGCCAACGTCCTGACTTTC
once TRBJ2-7 . TRBV29-1 CSVAGDHANYEQYF TGCAGCGTTGCCGGGGATCATGCCAACTACGAGCAGTACTTC
. TRBJ2-7 . TRBV27 CASGALVDEQYF TGTGCCAGCGGGGCATTAGTAGACGAGCAGTACTTC
. TRBJ1-6 . TRBV25-1 CASSETGYSPLHF TGTGCCAGCAGTGAAACCGGGTATTCACCCCTCCACTTT
. TRBJ1-1 . TRBV29-1 CSSRPGHGLGGTEAFF TGCAGCTCACGCCCGGGACACGGGCTCGGCGGCACTGAAGCTTTCTTT
. TRBJ1-4 . TRBV5-6 CASSPSSAGRGKLFF TGTGCCAGCAGCCCGAGTTCGGCAGGGAGGGGAAAACTGTTTTTT
. TRBJ2-1 . TRBV5-1 CASSFGRSNEFF TGCGCCAGCAGCTTTGGGAGGTCGAATGAGTTCTTC
few TRBJ1-2 . TRBV28 CASSLLGRDLNYGYTF TGTGCCAGCAGTTTATTAGGGAGAGACCTTAACTATGGCTACACCTTC
. TRBJ1-2 . TRBV9 CASSVEDGQPNYGYTF TGTGCCAGCAGCGTAGAGGACGGACAGCCCAACTATGGCTACACCTTC
. TRBJ2-7 TRBD1 TRBV10-3 CAISESVQGAKYEQYF TGTGCCATCAGTGAGTCGGTGCAGGGGGCGAAATACGAGCAGTACTTC
. TRBJ2-5 . TRBV5-5 CASSFSSGETQYF TGTGCCAGCAGCTTTAGCTCAGGGGAGACCCAGTACTTC
. TRBJ2-3 TRBD1 TRBV28 CASSITGTGSTDTQYF TGTGCCAGCAGTATCACCGGGACAGGGAGCACAGATACGCAGTATTTT
few TRBJ1-5 TRBD1 TRBV28 CASATGGAIQPQHF TGTGCCAGCGCCACAGGGGGCGCGATTCAGCCCCAGCATTTT
. TRBJ2-6 TRBD1 TRBV19 CASSPLPGTDSGANVLTF TGTGCCAGTAGTCCCCTTCCCGGGACAGATTCTGGGGCCAACGTCCTGACTTTC
. TRBJ2-5 . TRBV7-2 CASSLESPGQETQYF TGTGCCAGCAGCTTAGAATCGCCAGGGCAAGAGACCCAGTACTTC
. TRBJ2-5 . TRBV2 CASSEADWVGKTQYF TGTGCCAGCAGTGAAGCGGACTGGGTTGGAAAGACCCAGTACTTC